Below, 10 T cell receptor beta chains from the same sample are listed, as sequenced in a study of T cells in tuberculosis. The table came from immunoSEQ multiplex PCR; TCRdb's copy has only in-frame clones and leaves some out. The sample includes 20,000 to 25,000 clones, 75% to 90% seen only once; the top ten take approximately 14%. Source material: PBMCs. All receptors come from a donor aged 10 to 29 with latent tuberculosis or without tuberculosis infection.

The V and J genes are TRBV11-2 and TRBJ2-7; 10 bases agree with TRBD2. Germline V gene data show CDR1 as SGHAT and CDR2 as FQNNGV. The CDR3 spans 16 residues. V dropped 3 bases and J dropped 2; count of bases not matched to a gene: 7. The CDR3 bases are TGTGCCAGCAGCTTGGGCAGCGGGGGGGTAACCTACGAGCAGTACTTC. Protein sequence: CASSLGSGGVTYEQYF.

The chain is built from TRBV6-5 and TRBJ1-1; a weak D match, TRBD1 (5 bases). CDR3 size: 12 residues. The germline V gene encodes CDR1 MNHEY and CDR2 SVGAGI. The ends were cut back, 6 bases at V and 8 bases at J, with 13 bases in the middle. The CDR3 sequence: CASSTRDSEAFF. CDR3 nucleotide sequence: TGTGCCAGCAGCACACGGGACTCCGAAGCTTTCTTT.

The rearrangement links TRBV2 to TRBJ2-7; 8 bases align to TRBD1. CDR1 and CDR2 from the germline V gene are SNHLY and FYNNEI. This CDR3 region has 13 residues. With 3 bases clipped from V and 8 bases from J, the junction kept 6 bases outside the gene matches. CDR3 coding DNA: TGTGCCAGCAGTGAGGGGACAGGTTACCAGCAGTACTTC. This encodes CASSEGTGYQQYF.

The chain recombines TRBV7-8 with TRBJ2-3; a possible D gene is TRBD2 (5 bases). Trimming removed 1 base at V and 2 bases at J, with 7 bases between. CDR1 is SGHVS, CDR2 FQNEAQ, per germline. The CDR3 is made up of 14 amino acids. CDR3 region: CASSLVRDTDTQYF. CDR3 sequence (DNA): TGTGCCAGCAGCTTAGTTCGGGACACAGATACGCAGTATTTT.

The chain couples TRBV14 to TRBJ2-7; 9 positions agree with TRBD1. The CDR3 length is 16 residues. The germline V gene encodes CDR1 SGHDN and CDR2 FVKESK. J was trimmed by 6 bases and V by 5 bases; bases with no gene match: 14. The chain's CDR3 is CASSFAAGTGPGEQYF. As DNA, the CDR3 is TGTGCCAGCAGCTTCGCCGCAGGGACAGGGCCAGGCGAGCAGTACTTC. Using reference TRBV14 and TRBJ2-7 for the parts outside the CDR3, the full variable domain is EAGVTQFPSHSVIEKGQTVTLRCDPISGHDNLYWYRRVMGKEIKFLLHFVKESKQDESGMPNNRFLAERTGGTYSTLKVQPAELEDSGVYFCASSFAAGTGPGEQYFGPGTRLTVT.

V and J are TRBV7-8 and TRBJ1-1, with D possibly being TRBD1 (6 bases). V was cut by 0 bases and J by 10 bases, with 18 bases left in between. Germline V lookup: CDR1 SGHVS, CDR2 FQNEAQ. The CDR3 runs to 15 residues. CDR3 sequence: CASSLAGARVGGAFF. Written as DNA, the CDR3 is TGTGCCAGCAGCTTAGCGGGGGCCAGGGTGGGTGGAGCTTTCTTT.

This clone was detected only a few times. The chain carries TRBV19 and TRBJ2-5; the D is unclear. The CDR3 spans 13 residues. Per germline, CDR1 LNHDA and CDR2 SQIVND (reference sequence). Trimming pared 5 bases from V and 1 base from J, leaving 8 bases between. The CDR3 protein is CASSDLLQETQYF. DNA of the CDR3: TGTGCCAGTAGTGATCTACTCCAAGAGACCCAGTACTTC. Together with reference TRBV19 and TRBJ2-5, the CDR3 gives the full variable domain: DGGITQSPKYLFRKEGQNVTLSCEQNLNHDAMYWYRQDPGQGLRLIYYSQIVNDFQKGDIAEGYSVSREKKESFPLTVTSAQKNPTAFYLCASSDLLQETQYFGPGTRLLVL.

The chain carries TRBV5-6 and TRBJ1-6; D is uncertain. Trimming stripped 5 bases from V and 3 bases from J, with 6 bases between. This CDR3 comprises 13 residues. CDR1 SGHDT and CDR2 YYEEEE come from the germline V gene. CDR3 region: CASRYSYNSPLHF. The CDR3 region has the DNA TGTGCCAGCAGATACAGCTATAATTCACCCCTCCACTTT.

V gene TRBV19 combines with J gene TRBJ2-7; the D gene is possibly TRBD1 (6 bases). Trimming took 5 bases from V and 3 from J, leaving 11 bases between them. Per germline, CDR1 LNHDA and CDR2 SQIVND (reference sequence). CDR3 length equals 13 residues. CDR3 loop: CASSPTGFYEQYF. CDR3 nucleotide sequence: TGTGCCAGTAGTCCCACAGGGTTCTACGAGCAGTACTTC.

This clone showed up just once. The V gene is TRBV6-4, the J gene TRBJ2-1, with 7 bases that match TRBD2. Germline CDR1 reads MRHNA; CDR2 reads SNTAGT. This CDR3 spans 13 amino acids. Trimming at V came to 6 bases and at J to 11 bases, leaving 10 bases not matched to a gene. The CDR3 sequence is CASRRAGPRKQFF. DNA of the CDR3: TGTGCCAGCAGGAGAGCGGGGCCAAGAAAGCAGTTCTTC.